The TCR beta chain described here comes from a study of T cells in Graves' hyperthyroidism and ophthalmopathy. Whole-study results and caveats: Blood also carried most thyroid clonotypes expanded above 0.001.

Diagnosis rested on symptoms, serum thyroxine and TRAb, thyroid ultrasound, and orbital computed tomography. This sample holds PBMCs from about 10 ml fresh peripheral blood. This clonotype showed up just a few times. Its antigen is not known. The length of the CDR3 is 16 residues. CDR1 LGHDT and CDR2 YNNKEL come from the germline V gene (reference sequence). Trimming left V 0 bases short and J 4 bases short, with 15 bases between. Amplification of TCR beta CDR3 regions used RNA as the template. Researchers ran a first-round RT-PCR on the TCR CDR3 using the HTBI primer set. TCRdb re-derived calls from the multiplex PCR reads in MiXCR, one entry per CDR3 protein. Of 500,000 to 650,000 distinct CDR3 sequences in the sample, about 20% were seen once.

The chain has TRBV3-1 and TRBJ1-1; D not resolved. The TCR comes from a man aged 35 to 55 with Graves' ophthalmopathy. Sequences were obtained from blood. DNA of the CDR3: TGTGCCAGCAGCCAAGAACGGGCGGGGAAGAGCACTGAAGCTTTCTTT. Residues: CASSQERAGKSTEAFF.